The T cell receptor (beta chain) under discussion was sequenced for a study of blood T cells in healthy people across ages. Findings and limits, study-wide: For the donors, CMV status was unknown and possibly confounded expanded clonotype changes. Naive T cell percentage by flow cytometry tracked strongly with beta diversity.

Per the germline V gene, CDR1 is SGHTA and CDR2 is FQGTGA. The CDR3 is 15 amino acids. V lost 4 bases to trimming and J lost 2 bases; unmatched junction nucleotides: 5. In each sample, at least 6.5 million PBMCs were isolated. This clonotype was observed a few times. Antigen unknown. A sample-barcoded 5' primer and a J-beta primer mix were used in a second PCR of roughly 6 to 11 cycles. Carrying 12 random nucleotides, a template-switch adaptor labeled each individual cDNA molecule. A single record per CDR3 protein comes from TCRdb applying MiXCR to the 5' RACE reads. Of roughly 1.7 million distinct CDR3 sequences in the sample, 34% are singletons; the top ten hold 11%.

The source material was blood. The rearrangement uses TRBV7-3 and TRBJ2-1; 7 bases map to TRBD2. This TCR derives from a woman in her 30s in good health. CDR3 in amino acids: CASSSSGTTYNEQFF. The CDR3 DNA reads TGTGCCAGCAGCTCGTCCGGGACTACCTACAATGAGCAGTTCTTC.